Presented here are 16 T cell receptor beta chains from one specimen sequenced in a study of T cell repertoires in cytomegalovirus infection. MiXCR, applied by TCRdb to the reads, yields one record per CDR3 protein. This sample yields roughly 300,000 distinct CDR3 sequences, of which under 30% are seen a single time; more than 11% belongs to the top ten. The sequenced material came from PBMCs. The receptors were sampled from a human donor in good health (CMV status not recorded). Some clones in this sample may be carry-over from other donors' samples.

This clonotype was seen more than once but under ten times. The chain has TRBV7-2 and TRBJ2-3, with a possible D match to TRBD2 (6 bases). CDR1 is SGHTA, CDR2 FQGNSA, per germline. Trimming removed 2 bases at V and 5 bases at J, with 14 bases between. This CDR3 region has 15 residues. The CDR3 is CASSLNPRGGDTQYF. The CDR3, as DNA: TGTGCCAGCAGCTTAAACCCCCGGGGAGGAGATACGCAGTATTTT.

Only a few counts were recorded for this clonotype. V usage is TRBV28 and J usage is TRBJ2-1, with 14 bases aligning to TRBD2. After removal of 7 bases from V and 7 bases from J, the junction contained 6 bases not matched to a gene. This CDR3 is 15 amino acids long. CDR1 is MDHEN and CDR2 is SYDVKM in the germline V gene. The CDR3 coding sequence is TGTGCCAGCAAGGGGACTAGCGGGAGCCGTAATGAGCAGTTCTTC. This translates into CASKGTSGSRNEQFF.

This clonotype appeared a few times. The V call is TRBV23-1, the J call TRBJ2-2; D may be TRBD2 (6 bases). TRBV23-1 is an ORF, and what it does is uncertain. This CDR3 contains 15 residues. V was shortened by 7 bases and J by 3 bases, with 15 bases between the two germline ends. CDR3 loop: CASKRGGKDTGELFF. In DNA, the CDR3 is TGCGCCAGCAAACGAGGAGGGAAGGACACCGGGGAGCTGTTTTTT.

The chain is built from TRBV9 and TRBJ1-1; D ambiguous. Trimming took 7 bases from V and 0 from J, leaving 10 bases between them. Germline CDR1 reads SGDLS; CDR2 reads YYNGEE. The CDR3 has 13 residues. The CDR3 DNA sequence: TGTGCCAGCTCGGGTGGTCTGAACACTGAAGCTTTCTTT. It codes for CASSGGLNTEAFF.

DNA of the CDR3: TGTGCCAGCAGCTTACAGGGGGGGTATCCAAATGAAGCTTTCTTT. Amino acid sequence: CASSLQGGYPNEAFF. The rearrangement joins TRBV7-2 to TRBJ1-1, with TRBD1 matching over 7 bases. V lost 2 bases and J lost 7; bases outside the gene matches: 10. This CDR3 region has 15 residues. Germline CDR1 and CDR2: SGHTA and FQGNSA.

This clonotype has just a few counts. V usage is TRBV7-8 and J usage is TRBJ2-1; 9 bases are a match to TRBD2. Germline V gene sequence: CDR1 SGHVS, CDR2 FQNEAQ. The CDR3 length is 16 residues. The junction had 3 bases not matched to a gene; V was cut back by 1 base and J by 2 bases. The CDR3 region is CASSLDAGGPYNEQFF. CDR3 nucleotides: TGTGCCAGCAGCTTAGATGCGGGAGGGCCCTACAATGAGCAGTTCTTC.

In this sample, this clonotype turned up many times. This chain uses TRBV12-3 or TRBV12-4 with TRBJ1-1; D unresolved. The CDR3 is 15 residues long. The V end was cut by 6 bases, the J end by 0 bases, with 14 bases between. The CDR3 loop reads CASRSSANMNTEAFF. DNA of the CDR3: TGTGCCAGCAGGAGCTCAGCCAACATGAACACTGAAGCTTTCTTT.

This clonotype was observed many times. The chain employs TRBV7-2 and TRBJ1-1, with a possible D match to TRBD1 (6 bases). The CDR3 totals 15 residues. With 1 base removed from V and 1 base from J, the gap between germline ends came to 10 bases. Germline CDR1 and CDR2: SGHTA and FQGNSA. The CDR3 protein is CASSLGQAKNTEAFF. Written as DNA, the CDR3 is TGTGCCAGCAGCTTAGGACAGGCCAAGAACACTGAAGCTTTCTTT.

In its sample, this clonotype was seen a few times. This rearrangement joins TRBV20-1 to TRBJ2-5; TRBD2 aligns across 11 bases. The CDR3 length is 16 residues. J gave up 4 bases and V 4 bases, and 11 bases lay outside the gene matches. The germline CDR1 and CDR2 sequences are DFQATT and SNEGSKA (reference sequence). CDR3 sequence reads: CSATKPRGLAAETQYF. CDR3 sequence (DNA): TGCAGTGCTACAAAACCTAGGGGACTAGCGGCAGAGACCCAGTACTTC.

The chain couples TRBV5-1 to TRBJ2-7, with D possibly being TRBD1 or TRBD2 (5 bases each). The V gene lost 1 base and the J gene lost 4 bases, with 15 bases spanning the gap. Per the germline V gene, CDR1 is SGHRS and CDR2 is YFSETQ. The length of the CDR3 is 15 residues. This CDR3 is CASSLRPGTEYEQYF. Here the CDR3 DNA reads TGCGCCAGCAGCTTGAGGCCAGGGACGGAATACGAGCAGTACTTC.

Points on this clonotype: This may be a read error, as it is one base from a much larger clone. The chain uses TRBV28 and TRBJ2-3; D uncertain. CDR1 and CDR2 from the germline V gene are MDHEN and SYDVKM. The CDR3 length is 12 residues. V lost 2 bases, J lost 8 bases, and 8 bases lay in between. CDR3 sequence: CASSLQIVTQYF. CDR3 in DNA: TGTGCCAGCAGTTTACAAATAGTTACGCAGTATTTT.

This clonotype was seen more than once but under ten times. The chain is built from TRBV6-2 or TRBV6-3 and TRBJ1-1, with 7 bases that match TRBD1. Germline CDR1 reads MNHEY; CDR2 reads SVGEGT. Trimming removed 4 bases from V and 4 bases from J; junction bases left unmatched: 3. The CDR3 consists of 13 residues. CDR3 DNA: TGTGCCAGCAGTTCAGGGGGGGGCACTGAAGCTTTCTTT. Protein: CASSSGGGTEAFF.

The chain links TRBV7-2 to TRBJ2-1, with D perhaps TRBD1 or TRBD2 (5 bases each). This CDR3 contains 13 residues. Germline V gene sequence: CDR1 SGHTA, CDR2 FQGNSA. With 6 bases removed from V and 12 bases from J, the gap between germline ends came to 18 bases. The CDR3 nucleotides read TGTGCCAGCAGTTCAGCACTCCTTGGGGGGCAGTTCTTC. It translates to CASSSALLGGQFF. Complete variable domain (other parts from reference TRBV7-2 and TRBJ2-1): GAGVSQSPSNKVTEKGKDVELRCDPISGHTALYWYRQSLGQGLEFLIYFQGNSAPDKSGLPSDRFSAERTGGSVSTLTIQRTQQEDSAVYLCASSSALLGGQFFGPGTRLTVL.

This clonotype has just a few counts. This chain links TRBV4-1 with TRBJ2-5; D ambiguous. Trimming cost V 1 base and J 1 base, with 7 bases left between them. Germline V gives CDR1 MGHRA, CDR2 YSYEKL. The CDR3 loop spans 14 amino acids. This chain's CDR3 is CASSQVPSQETQYF. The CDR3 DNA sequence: TGCGCCAGCAGCCAAGTCCCCAGCCAAGAGACCCAGTACTTC.

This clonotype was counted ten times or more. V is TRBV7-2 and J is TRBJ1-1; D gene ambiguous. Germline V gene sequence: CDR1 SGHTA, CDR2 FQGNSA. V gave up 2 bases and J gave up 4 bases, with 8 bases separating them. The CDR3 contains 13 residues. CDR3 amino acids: CASSLREATEAFF. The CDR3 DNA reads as TGTGCCAGCAGCTTACGGGAGGCCACTGAAGCTTTCTTT.

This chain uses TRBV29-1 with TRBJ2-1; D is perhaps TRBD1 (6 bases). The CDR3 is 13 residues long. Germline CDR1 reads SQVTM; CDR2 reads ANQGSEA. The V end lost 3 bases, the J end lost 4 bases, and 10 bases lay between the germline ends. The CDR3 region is CSVDGGRYNEQFF. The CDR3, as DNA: TGCAGCGTTGATGGGGGCAGGTACAATGAGCAGTTCTTC.